Each of the 25 T cell receptor beta chains below was sequenced from the same sample in a study of beta chain features in type 1 diabetes. Sequenced material consisted of expressed TCRB transcripts (all of the isolated RNA was reverse transcribed). Profiled with immunoSEQ multiplex PCR; TCRdb holds only in-frame clones, not every one. The sample has over 150,000 clones, around 8.4% seen once. No antigens are known for them. Study-wide findings and caveats: Among patients with Type 1 diabetes, TCRB CDR3s were moderately but significantly shorter in every one of the four CD4+ subsets.

The sequenced sample consisted of central memory CD4+ T cells from blood. These TCRs come from a woman aged 18-29 years with type 1 diabetes.

This clone has more than one count but fewer than ten. The sample contains more than one DNA sequence encoding this CDR3. The chain combines TRBV7-3 with TRBJ2-7, with 11 bases fitting TRBD2. CDR1 SGHTA and CDR2 FQGTGA come from the germline V gene. V was clipped by 5 bases and J by 0 bases; unmatched bases: 3. CDR3 size: 15 residues. CDR3 residues: CASSLGTSGSYEQYF. As DNA, the CDR3 is TGTGCCAGCAGCCTTGGGACTAGCGGCTCCTACGAGCAGTACTTC.

V and J are TRBV28 and TRBJ2-5; the D is unclear. Germline CDR1 MDHEN, CDR2 SYDVKM. This CDR3 comprises 15 residues. The ends were cut back, 3 bases at V and 2 bases at J, with 13 bases in the middle. DNA for the CDR3: TGTGCCAGCAGTTTCCCCGCAGGCACGCAAGAGACCCAGTACTTC. Translating gives CASSFPAGTQETQYF.

This clone has a handful of counts. V and J are TRBV5-1 and TRBJ2-1; D is possibly TRBD2 (5 bases). Trimming stripped 0 bases from V and 9 bases from J, with 10 bases between. CDR1 and CDR2 from the germline V gene are SGHRS and YFSETQ. CDR3 length: 13 residues. The CDR3 DNA is TGCGCCAGCAGCTTGGTCGCGGGCAGTGAGCAGTTCTTC. This codes for CASSLVAGSEQFF.

The chain couples TRBV2 to TRBJ2-2, with 7 bases that match TRBD2. V dropped 4 bases and J dropped 7; count of bases not matched to a gene: 6. Germline V gene sequence: CDR1 SNHLY, CDR2 FYNNEI. The CDR3 covers 14 residues. CDR3 DNA sequence: TGTGCCAGCAGTGGGACTAGAGGGTTCGGGGAGCTGTTTTTT. Protein sequence: CASSGTRGFGELFF.

This clone was observed a few times. The chain has TRBV19 and TRBJ2-1; 7 bases are shared with TRBD2. This CDR3 region has 16 residues. Trimming cost V 3 bases and J 0 bases; bases outside gene matches: 5. Looked up from germline, CDR1 is LNHDA and CDR2 is SQIVND (reference sequence). CDR3 bases: TGTGCCAGTAGTATGGGCGGGGGTTTCTCCTACAATGAGCAGTTCTTC. This encodes CASSMGGGFSYNEQFF. Based on the CDR3 plus reference TRBV19 and TRBJ2-1, the full variable domain is DGGITQSPKYLFRKEGQNVTLSCEQNLNHDAMYWYRQDPGQGLRLIYYSQIVNDFQKGDIAEGYSVSREKKESFPLTVTSAQKNPTAFYLCASSMGGGFSYNEQFFGPGTRLTVL.

The V gene is TRBV4-2, the J gene TRBJ2-3; 8 positions match TRBD2. Germline-derived CDR1 and CDR2 are LGHNA and YNFKEQ. V was clipped by 4 bases and J by 2 bases; unmatched bases: 11. The CDR3 covers 17 residues. The CDR3 is CASSLAGGEGTTDTQYF. CDR3 in DNA: TGTGCCAGCAGCCTGGCGGGAGGAGAGGGGACCACAGATACGCAGTATTTT.

The chain combines TRBV7-9 with TRBJ2-1, with D possibly TRBD2 on 5 matching bases. The CDR3 spans 17 residues. Between the trimmed V and J ends, which lost 3 bases and 0 bases, there was a span of 15 bases. The germline V gene has CDR1 SEHNR and CDR2 FQNEAQ (reference sequence). CDR3 amino acids: CASSFTLPGSSYNEQFF. Written as DNA, the CDR3 is TGTGCCAGCAGCTTTACTCTCCCGGGGAGCTCCTACAATGAGCAGTTCTTC.

In its sample, this clone was seen a few times. The CDR3 DNA follows: TGTGCCAGCAGCCGCTCAACAGGGGGCGGAGAGACCCAGTACTTC. It specifies CASSRSTGGGETQYF. The chain joins TRBV11-2 to TRBJ2-5, with 9 bases identical to TRBD1. The length of the CDR3 is 15 residues. Trimming took 5 bases from V and 4 from J; bases not matched to a gene: 8. From germline, CDR1 is SGHAT and CDR2 FQNNGV.

This clone was found a few times. A read error may produce the germline difference seen at one junction end. This chain uses TRBV7-9 with TRBJ2-5; a weak D match, TRBD1 (5 bases). The CDR3 has 13 residues. Germline lookup yields CDR1 SEHNR and CDR2 FQNEAQ (reference sequence). CDR3 bases: TGTGCCAGCGGCTTTCAGGGTCAAGAGACCCAGTACTTC. This gives the protein CASGFQGQETQYF.

The J gene is TRBJ2-1, the V gene TRBV28, with a possible D match to TRBD2 (5 bases). Germline V gene sequence: CDR1 MDHEN, CDR2 SYDVKM. V was clipped by 2 bases and J by 2 bases, with 10 bases between them. The CDR3 spans 15 residues. CDR3 amino acids: CASSLAGVPYNEQFF. The CDR3 DNA reads as TGTGCCAGCAGTTTAGCGGGTGTTCCCTACAATGAGCAGTTCTTC. Drawing the rest from reference TRBV28 and TRBJ2-1, the complete variable domain is DVKVTQSSRYLVKRTGEKVFLECVQDMDHENMFWYRQDPGLGLRLIYFSYDVKMKEKGDIPEGYSVSREKKERFSLILESASTNQTSMYLCASSLAGVPYNEQFFGPGTRLTVL.

The chain couples TRBV28 to TRBJ1-2; D remains ambiguous. This CDR3 is built from 12 residues. The germline V gene encodes CDR1 MDHEN and CDR2 SYDVKM. V lost 5 bases to trimming and J lost 10 bases, with 14 bases between them. The CDR3 loop reads CASSPGVRFYTF. The CDR3 DNA is TGTGCCAGCAGTCCCGGGGTTCGTTTCTACACCTTC.

This clone was observed many times. The junction shows a germline mismatch at one end, possibly a read error. The chain employs TRBV11-2 and TRBJ1-3, with 7 bases matching TRBD1. Germline assignment: CDR1 SGHAT and CDR2 FQNNGV. This CDR3 comprises 12 residues. The DNA of the CDR3 is TGTGCCAGCAGCTTAGTTGAGGGGGCTTCGGATTTT. Amino acid sequence: CASSLVEGASDF.

This clone turned up a few times. The V call is TRBV7-9, the J call TRBJ1-4; tentatively, D is TRBD1 (6 bases). The germline V gene encodes CDR1 SEHNR and CDR2 FQNEAQ (reference sequence). This CDR3 has 15 residues. V shed 4 bases and J shed 4 bases, with 13 bases lying between them. CDR3 protein: CASSSTQGINEKLFF. The CDR3 nucleotides are TGTGCCAGCAGCTCGACTCAGGGGATTAATGAAAAACTGTTTTTT.

This clone was observed many times. The genes are TRBV7-9 and TRBJ2-7; 8 bases are shared with TRBD1. The germline V gene encodes CDR1 SEHNR and CDR2 FQNEAQ (reference sequence). The CDR3 loop spans 15 amino acids. Trimming at V came to 0 bases and at J to 6 bases, leaving 7 bases not matched to a gene. The CDR3 sequence is CASSLAEGTGTEQYF. CDR3 nucleotide sequence: TGTGCCAGCAGCTTAGCAGAGGGGACAGGAACCGAGCAGTACTTC. Looking up the rest from reference TRBV7-9 and TRBJ2-7 gives the full variable domain: DTGVSQNPRHKITKRGQNVTFRCDPISEHNRLYWYRQTLGQGPEFLTYFQNEAQLEKSRLLSDRFSAERPKGSFSTLEIQRTEQGDSAMYLCASSLAEGTGTEQYFGPGTRLTVT.

The table lists this clone with many counts. The chain carries TRBV5-4 and TRBJ2-5; TRBD2 might be the D (6 bases). The CDR3 has 13 amino acids. Between the trimmed V and J ends, which lost 4 bases and 5 bases, there was a span of 12 bases. Per the germline V gene, CDR1 is SGHNT and CDR2 is YYREEE (reference sequence). CDR3 loop: CASSRAGGETQYF. The DNA for the CDR3 is TGTGCCAGCAGCCGGGCTGGGGGGGAGACCCAGTACTTC.

This chain connects TRBV9 to TRBJ2-2, with 8 bases that match TRBD1. The CDR3 loop spans 15 amino acids. Per germline, CDR1 SGDLS and CDR2 YYNGEE. J lost 6 bases, V lost 3 bases, and 7 bases had no gene match. CDR3 residues: CASSAGQGPAGELFF. The CDR3 nucleotides are TGTGCCAGCAGCGCAGGACAGGGTCCCGCCGGGGAGCTGTTTTTT.

This chain joins TRBV19 and TRBJ1-5, with TRBD1 matching 8 bases. The junction had 3 bases not matched to a gene; V was cut back by 8 bases and J by 6 bases. The CDR3 has 12 amino acids. Germline CDR1 reads LNHDA; CDR2 reads SQIVND (reference sequence). The CDR3 nucleotides read TGTGCCAGTGGACAGGGCGGTCAGCCCCAGCATTTT. It yields the protein CASGQGGQPQHF.

This clone was seen a handful of times. The chain carries TRBV18 and TRBJ2-5; 7 bases map to TRBD2. After removal of 2 bases from V and 2 bases from J, the junction contained 5 bases not matched to a gene. The germline V gene has CDR1 KGHSH and CDR2 LQKENI. The CDR3 contains 15 residues. DNA of the CDR3: TGTGCCAGCTCACCAATGGCTAGCGGTCAAGAGACCCAGTACTTC. Translation: CASSPMASGQETQYF.

This clone was observed a few times. The chain has TRBV2 and TRBJ2-1; D ambiguous. With 6 bases removed from V and 3 bases from J, the gap between germline ends came to 9 bases. CDR3 length: 13 residues. The germline V gene encodes CDR1 SNHLY and CDR2 FYNNEI. CDR3 sequence: CASRVRGYNEQFF. The CDR3 region has the DNA TGTGCCAGCAGGGTAAGAGGCTACAATGAGCAGTTCTTC.

The chain joins TRBV7-2 to TRBJ2-4, with D uncertain. Germline assignment: CDR1 SGHTA and CDR2 FQGNSA. This CDR3 has 14 amino acids. Deletions cut 5 bases from V and 6 bases from J, with 14 bases between. The CDR3 reads CASSHPPRGNIQYF. The CDR3 bases are TGTGCCAGCAGCCACCCCCCTCGCGGAAACATTCAGTACTTC.

V gene TRBV6-6 combines with J gene TRBJ2-7; 9 nucleotides align to TRBD1. CDR3 length: 15 residues. Germline CDR1 MNHNY, CDR2 SVGAGI (reference sequence). V was clipped by 6 bases and J by 1 base; unmatched bases: 7. CDR3: CASSPTGTGSYEQYF. The DNA for the CDR3 is TGTGCCAGCAGCCCAACCGGGACAGGGTCCTACGAGCAGTACTTC.

J is TRBJ2-7 and V is TRBV7-2; TRBD2 matches at 14 bases. Germline V gives CDR1 SGHTA, CDR2 FQGNSA. The CDR3 length is 14 residues. V lost 5 bases and J lost 12; bases outside the gene matches: 9. The CDR3: CASSPRGLAGGWYF. CDR3 in DNA: TGTGCCAGCAGCCCGCGAGGACTAGCGGGAGGTTGGTACTTC.

This clone occurred a few times. The chain joins TRBV5-1 to TRBJ1-6; unclear D gene. Germline CDR1 SGHRS, CDR2 YFSETQ. Trimming stripped 0 bases from V and 9 bases from J, with 19 bases between. CDR3 size: 17 residues. CDR3 nucleotide sequence: TGCGCCAGCAGCTTGGCATTACCGGGAAAGGCGATTTCACCCCTCCACTTT. This encodes CASSLALPGKAISPLHF.

This clone was recorded a few times. Other DNA sequences in the sample encode the same CDR3. V usage is TRBV29-1 and J usage is TRBJ1-1, with D possibly matching TRBD1 (6 bases). V was shortened by 7 bases and J by 4 bases, with 13 bases between the two germline ends. CDR3 size: 12 residues. Germline V gene lookup returns CDR1 SQVTM and CDR2 ANQGSEA. CDR3 sequence (DNA): TGCAGCGCCCTGGCCAGGGGCACTGAAGCTTTCTTT. Protein: CSALARGTEAFF.

This clone was observed a handful of times. The V call is TRBV30, the J call TRBJ1-5; TRBD1 agrees at 7 bases. The CDR3 has 12 residues. CDR1 is GTSNPN and CDR2 is SVGIG in the germline V gene (reference sequence). The V gene end was trimmed by 5 bases and the J gene end by 6 bases; junction bases not matched to a gene: 4. The CDR3 nucleotides are TGTGCCTGGGACAGGGCGGGTCAGCCCCAGCATTTT. It translates to CAWDRAGQPQHF. Together with reference TRBV30 and TRBJ1-5, the CDR3 gives the full variable domain: SQTIHQWPATLVQPVGSPLSLECTVEGTSNPNLYWYRQAAGRGLQLLFYSVGIGQISSEVPQNLSASRPQDRQFILSSKKLLLSDSGFYLCAWDRAGQPQHFGDGTRLSIL.